The 11 T cell receptor beta chains below were found in one sample sequenced in a study of blood T cell repertoires in COVID-19 (dated by TCRdb to about 2020). Library preparation was by the immunoSEQ multiplex PCR assay. Drawn from immuneACCESS, this table holds only the in-frame rearrangements with V and J called that TCRdb kept. Clones are partly lost; checked studies trace under half to an unresolved V gene and leave the rest unexplained. The sample yields a few hundred thousand clones; roughly 84% were counted once. The top ten clones comprise approximately 6.5% of the sample. Sequencing was performed on PBMCs or T cells enriched from blood (not recorded which). Receptor source: a woman between 40 and 55 years old who had recovered from COVID-19.

This clone was recorded a few times. This CDR3 is also generated by other DNA sequences in the sample. The chain uses TRBV28 and TRBJ1-2, with 8 bases fitting TRBD1. This CDR3 spans 10 amino acids. CDR1 is MDHEN and CDR2 is SYDVKM in the germline V gene. The ends lost 8 bases at V and 14 bases at J; junction bases unmatched: 7. The CDR3 DNA sequence: TGTGCCAGCCTACAGGGGGGGTATACCTTC. Amino acid sequence: CASLQGGYTF.

This clone was counted a few times. The V and J genes are TRBV24-1 and TRBJ1-5; maybe TRBD1 (6 bases). Trimming took 7 bases from V and 3 from J, leaving 9 bases between them. This CDR3 comprises 13 residues. Germline V gene sequence: CDR1 KGHDR, CDR2 SFDVKD. CDR3 sequence (DNA): TGTGCCACCAGCGGACAGTACAATCAGCCCCAGCATTTT. It codes for CATSGQYNQPQHF.

This clone was found once. The chain uses TRBV7-6 and TRBJ2-7; a possible D gene is TRBD1 (6 bases). The V gene lost 5 bases and the J gene lost 0 bases, with 11 bases spanning the gap. CDR3 length: 14 amino acids. Germline V gives CDR1 SGHVS, CDR2 FNYEAQ. CDR3 bases: TGTGCCAGCAGCACAGGGATGAGCTCCTACGAGCAGTACTTC. As protein: CASSTGMSSYEQYF.

The chain has TRBV11-2 and TRBJ2-5; 11 bases align to TRBD1. This CDR3 region has 15 residues. From germline, CDR1 is SGHAT and CDR2 FQNNGV. V was pared by 5 bases and J by 5 bases, with 7 bases of the junction left unmatched. CDR3 amino acids: CASSNLGQGGETQYF. The CDR3 nucleotides are TGTGCCAGCAGCAACTTGGGACAGGGGGGGGAGACCCAGTACTTC. The full variable domain, completed using reference TRBV11-2 and TRBJ2-5, is EAGVAQSPRYKIIEKRQSVAFWCNPISGHATLYWYQQILGQGPKLLIQFQNNGVVDDSQLPKDRFSAERLKGVDSTLKIQPAKLEDSAVYLCASSNLGQGGETQYFGPGTRLLVL.

CDR3 residues: CASSQKWDQGATYNEQFF. CDR3 nucleotide sequence: TGCGCCAGCAGTCAAAAATGGGACCAGGGGGCCACCTACAATGAGCAGTTCTTC. The gene calls are TRBV23-1 and TRBJ2-1; 8 bases agree with TRBD1. TRBV23-1 is known as an ORF, though its function is uncertain. Unmatched junction bases numbered 11, after V lost 2 bases and J lost 2 bases. CDR3 length equals 18 residues.

This chain joins TRBV20-1 and TRBJ1-2; D might be TRBD1 (5 bases). Germline V gene lookup returns CDR1 DFQATT and CDR2 SNEGSKA (reference sequence). The CDR3 covers 11 residues. The V end was cut by 3 bases, the J end by 6 bases, with 8 bases between. The CDR3 nucleotides read TGCAGTGCTAGCAAAGGGGATGGCTACACCTTC. It encodes CSASKGDGYTF.

This CDR3 is CASSPLTGHTTYNSPLHF. The CDR3 bases are TGTGCCAGCAGCCCCCTGACGGGACACACAACCTATAATTCACCCCTCCACTTT. The J gene is TRBJ1-6, the V gene TRBV5-5; TRBD1 is a possible D gene (6 bases). Looked up from germline, CDR1 is SGHKS and CDR2 is YYEKEE (reference sequence). The CDR3 covers 18 residues. Trimming removed 4 bases from V and 2 bases from J, with 19 bases in between.

The gene calls are TRBV7-9 and TRBJ1-2; D unclear. CDR1 is SEHNR, CDR2 FQNEAQ, per germline (reference sequence). The V and J ends lost 2 bases and 5 bases respectively, with 15 bases between them. The CDR3 has 15 residues. The CDR3 region is CASSLSLGGIYGYTF. In nucleotides, the CDR3 is TGTGCCAGCAGCTTATCCCTCGGTGGTATATATGGCTACACCTTC. Full variable domain (rest looked up from reference TRBV7-9 and TRBJ1-2): DTGVSQNPRHKITKRGQNVTFRCDPISEHNRLYWYRQTLGQGPEFLTYFQNEAQLEKSRLLSDRFSAERPKGSFSTLEIQRTEQGDSAMYLCASSLSLGGIYGYTFGSGTRLTVV.

V usage is TRBV4-3 and J usage is TRBJ1-4, with 8 positions matching TRBD1. The V gene end was trimmed by 4 bases and the J gene end by 7 bases; junction bases not matched to a gene: 5. Germline values: CDR1 LGHNA, CDR2 YSLEER. CDR3 length: 14 amino acids. The CDR3 loop reads CASSRGQGGEKLFF. The DNA of the CDR3 is TGCGCCAGCAGCCGCGGACAGGGCGGTGAAAAACTGTTTTTT.

The CDR3 nucleotides read TGTGCCAGCAGCATCAGGACAGGGGTCAATGAGCAGTTCTTC. It codes for CASSIRTGVNEQFF. The chain joins TRBV9 to TRBJ2-1; 9 positions match TRBD1. Germline-derived CDR1 and CDR2 are SGDLS and YYNGEE. This CDR3 has 14 residues. J lost 6 bases, V lost 4 bases, and 5 bases had no gene match. Looking up the rest from reference TRBV9 and TRBJ2-1 gives the full variable domain: DSGVTQTPKHLITATGQRVTLRCSPRSGDLSVYWYQQSLDQGLQFLIQYYNGEERAKGNILERFSAQQFPDLHSELNLSSLELGDSALYFCASSIRTGVNEQFFGPGTRLTVL.

The chain recombines TRBV10-3 with TRBJ1-1; tentatively, D is TRBD1 (5 bases). The germline V gene encodes CDR1 ENHRY and CDR2 SYGVKD. The CDR3 is 13 residues long. V lost 11 bases and J 0 bases, leaving 13 bases between the germline ends. The CDR3 DNA reads TGTGCCTCCTCGGGGGATATGAACACTGAAGCTTTCTTT. Its translation is CASSGDMNTEAFF.